This passage covers 24 T cell receptor beta chains from one sample sequenced in a study of a mutant IDH1 vaccine in newly diagnosed glioma. Time point indicated: week 23, last vaccination. With topical imiquimod, each dose of the vaccine consisted of 300 ug of mutant IDH1 20-mer peptide. These receptors' antigens are unknown. Generated by immunoSEQ multiplex PCR, the TCRdb table keeps only in-frame clones and is missing some. Of 55,000 or so clones in the sample, 75% to 85% are singletons; the top ten hold under 8%. The sample consisted of PBMCs, taken from a glioma patient whose treatment included an IDH1 peptide vaccine. Receptors originate from a man between 40 and 49 years old with glioma.

The chain joins TRBV5-4 to TRBJ2-5; the match to TRBD2 covers 7 bases. Germline loops: CDR1 SGHNT, CDR2 YYREEE (reference sequence). The CDR3 is made up of 16 amino acids. V lost 4 bases to trimming and J lost 5 bases; unmatched junction nucleotides: 14. CDR3 loop: CASSAGGGYVVETQYF. The CDR3 nucleotides read TGTGCCAGCAGCGCCGGCGGGGGTTACGTCGTCGAGACCCAGTACTTC.

Here the CDR3 reads CASSHGAFHTGELFF. In DNA, the CDR3 is TGTGCCAGCAGCCACGGGGCATTTCACACCGGGGAGCTGTTTTTT. This rearrangement joins TRBV14 to TRBJ2-2; D may match TRBD1 or TRBD2 (5 bases each). V lost 3 bases, J lost 3 bases, and 11 bases lay in between. CDR3 length: 15 residues. Germline CDR1 SGHDN, CDR2 FVKESK.

This clone was seen once. The chain carries TRBV6-1 and TRBJ2-7; possibly TRBD2 for D (7 bases). Trimming removed 1 base at V and 0 bases at J, with 19 bases between. The CDR3 spans 18 residues. Germline CDR1 is MNHNS and CDR2 is SASEGT. CDR3 in amino acids: CASSEDLGAGAASYEQYF. The CDR3 nucleotides read TGTGCCAGCAGTGAAGATTTAGGTGCGGGGGCCGCCTCCTACGAGCAGTACTTC.

In this sample, this clone turned up a few times. The chain combines TRBV6-1 with TRBJ1-1; 7 bases line up with TRBD1. The germline gives CDR1 MNHNS, CDR2 SASEGT. Trimming at V came to 4 bases and at J to 0 bases, leaving 8 bases not matched to a gene. This CDR3 region has 16 residues. The DNA of the CDR3 is TGTGCCAGCAGTGTAGGGTTGGGGACAGTGAACACTGAAGCTTTCTTT. Residues: CASSVGLGTVNTEAFF.

This clone showed up just a few times. The rearrangement links TRBV5-1 to TRBJ2-7; D assignment may be TRBD1 or TRBD2 (5 bases each). The CDR3 spans 15 residues. V was clipped by 0 bases and J by 5 bases, with 15 bases between them. Germline CDR1 SGHRS, CDR2 YFSETQ. The CDR3 nucleotides read TGCGCCAGCAGCTTGGGAGGGGCAGGGAAGCACGAGCAGTACTTC. It translates to CASSLGGAGKHEQYF. The whole variable domain, filled in from reference TRBV5-1 and TRBJ2-7, reads KAGVTQTPRYLIKTRGQQVTLSCSPISGHRSVSWYQQTPGQGLQFLFEYFSETQRNKGNFPGRFSGRQFSNSRSEMNVSTLELGDSALYLCASSLGGAGKHEQYFGPGTRLTVT.

The genes are TRBV13 and TRBJ1-6; 11 bases align to TRBD1. With 5 bases clipped from V and 12 bases from J, the junction kept 6 bases outside the gene matches. The germline CDR1 and CDR2 sequences are PRHDT and FYEKMQ (reference sequence). This CDR3 has 14 amino acids. CDR3 in amino acids: CASSLGTGGRPLHF. CDR3 sequence (DNA): TGTGCCAGCAGCCTCGGGACAGGGGGGAGACCCCTCCACTTT.

This chain uses TRBV27 with TRBJ1-5; the D is unclear. The CDR3 extends over 14 amino acids. The V and J ends lost 3 bases and 1 base respectively, with 7 bases between them. Germline values: CDR1 MNHEY, CDR2 SMNVEV (reference sequence). The CDR3 DNA is TGTGCCAGCAGTTTGTTCGGGAGCAATCAGCCCCAGCATTTT. It specifies CASSLFGSNQPQHF.

The chain employs TRBV27 and TRBJ1-5, with 8 bases identical to TRBD1. This CDR3 comprises 16 residues. J was trimmed by 7 bases and V by 5 bases; bases with no gene match: 13. Germline V gene data show CDR1 as MNHEY and CDR2 as SMNVEV (reference sequence). The CDR3 loop reads CASSPGQAQARQPQHF. In DNA form, the CDR3 reads TGTGCCAGCAGTCCGGGACAGGCACAAGCAAGGCAGCCCCAGCATTTT.

As to this clone: Different DNA sequences within this sample yield the same CDR3. CDR3 loop: CASSPPTVNYGYTF. CDR3 coding DNA: TGTGCCAGCTCACCACCGACAGTGAACTATGGCTACACCTTC. The chain is built from TRBV18 and TRBJ1-2; weak D call: TRBD1 (5 bases). V was pared by 0 bases and J by 2 bases, with 7 bases between. The CDR3 is 14 amino acids. Looked up from germline, CDR1 is KGHSH and CDR2 is LQKENI.

V is TRBV9 and J is TRBJ1-2; D unresolved. This CDR3 contains 15 residues. V gave up 0 bases and J gave up 8 bases, with 17 bases separating them. Germline-derived CDR1 and CDR2 are SGDLS and YYNGEE. CDR3 in amino acids: CASSVGGPTAGGYTF. CDR3 DNA: TGTGCCAGCAGCGTAGGCGGACCCACCGCGGGGGGCTACACCTTC. Drawing the rest from reference TRBV9 and TRBJ1-2, the complete variable domain is DSGVTQTPKHLITATGQRVTLRCSPRSGDLSVYWYQQSLDQGLQFLIQYYNGEERAKGNILERFSAQQFPDLHSELNLSSLELGDSALYFCASSVGGPTAGGYTFGSGTRLTVV.

V gene TRBV11-3 combines with J gene TRBJ2-2; D is perhaps TRBD2 (6 bases). Germline CDR1 and CDR2: SGHNT and YENEEA. The CDR3 has 14 residues. V shed 3 bases and J shed 5 bases, with 10 bases lying between them. CDR3 sequence: CASSFAGGTGELFF. The CDR3 bases are TGTGCCAGCAGCTTTGCCGGGGGAACCGGGGAGCTGTTTTTT.

This clone came up a few times. V is TRBV19 and J is TRBJ1-4; weak D call: TRBD1 (6 bases). Trimming removed 3 bases at V and 7 bases at J, with 15 bases between. The CDR3 runs 15 residues. Germline loops: CDR1 LNHDA, CDR2 SQIVND (reference sequence). The CDR3 nucleotides are TGTGCCAGTAGTATTTTGCAGGGGTGTTCTGAAAAACTGTTTTTT. This sequence encodes CASSILQGCSEKLFF. The complete variable domain, with remaining parts taken from reference TRBV19 and TRBJ1-4, reads DGGITQSPKYLFRKEGQNVTLSCEQNLNHDAMYWYRQDPGQGLRLIYYSQIVNDFQKGDIAEGYSVSREKKESFPLTVTSAQKNPTAFYLCASSILQGCSEKLFFGSGTQLSVL.

The chain is built from TRBV29-1 and TRBJ1-1; D call uncertain. Germline CDR1 and CDR2: SQVTM and ANQGSEA. CDR3 length equals 14 residues. The V end lost 7 bases, the J end lost 0 bases, and 15 bases lay between the germline ends. The CDR3 DNA sequence: TGCAGCGGGGTCCGAGGGCGCCTGAACACTGAAGCTTTCTTT. Protein sequence: CSGVRGRLNTEAFF.

This chain connects TRBV11-3 to TRBJ2-5; D is unresolved. The CDR3 is 10 residues long. Germline-derived CDR1 and CDR2 are SGHNT and YENEEA. Trimming pared 5 bases from V and 7 bases from J, leaving 5 bases between. CDR3 protein: CASSPRTQYF. The CDR3 region has the DNA TGTGCCAGCAGCCCCAGGACCCAGTACTTC. Drawing the rest from reference TRBV11-3 and TRBJ2-5, the complete variable domain is EAGVVQSPRYKIIEKKQPVAFWCNPISGHNTLYWYLQNLGQGPELLIRYENEEAVDDSQLPKDRFSAERLKGVDSTLKIQPAELGDSAVYLCASSPRTQYFGPGTRLLVL.

The J gene is TRBJ1-1, the V gene TRBV27, with D unresolved. The ends were cut back, 0 bases at V and 1 base at J, with 6 bases in the middle. Looked up from germline, CDR1 is MNHEY and CDR2 is SMNVEV (reference sequence). The CDR3 spans 14 residues. CDR3 bases: TGTGCCAGCAGTTTATCGATACAGAACACTGAAGCTTTCTTT. Amino acid sequence: CASSLSIQNTEAFF.

This chain joins TRBV10-2 and TRBJ1-2; 8 bases fit TRBD1. Germline assignment: CDR1 WSHSY and CDR2 SAAADI. The length of the CDR3 is 13 residues. The V gene end was trimmed by 6 bases and the J gene end by 5 bases; junction bases not matched to a gene: 5. CDR3 bases: TGCGCCAGCAGCAGGGGGCATCTGTATGGCTACACCTTC. It yields the protein CASSRGHLYGYTF.

The chain joins TRBV6-1 to TRBJ1-1; the match to TRBD1 covers 7 bases. The J segment lost 0 bases and the V segment lost 6 bases, leaving 1 base of the junction unmatched. The germline V gene encodes CDR1 MNHNS and CDR2 SASEGT. The CDR3 is made up of 13 amino acids. The CDR3 DNA is TGTGCCAGCAGGGGACAGATGAACACTGAAGCTTTCTTT. Residues: CASRGQMNTEAFF.

V gene TRBV2 combines with J gene TRBJ1-5; tentatively, D is TRBD1 (5 bases). Germline V gene sequence: CDR1 SNHLY, CDR2 FYNNEI. This CDR3 region has 14 residues. V dropped 6 bases and J dropped 6 bases, with 15 bases sitting between them. The CDR3 here is CASRPTSGGQPQHF. The CDR3 region has the DNA TGTGCCAGCAGGCCGACCTCCGGGGGTCAGCCCCAGCATTTT.

This clone was seen once. J is TRBJ2-7 and V is TRBV5-1; D gene uncertain. Germline CDR1 is SGHRS and CDR2 is YFSETQ. V was cut by 0 bases and J by 2 bases, with 9 bases left in between. There are 14 residues in the CDR3. The CDR3: CASSLVGLTYEQYF. Written as DNA, the CDR3 is TGCGCCAGCAGCTTGGTTGGCCTCACCTACGAGCAGTACTTC.

The chain links TRBV10-3 to TRBJ1-1; D gene ambiguous. Germline V gene data show CDR1 as ENHRY and CDR2 as SYGVKD. This CDR3 contains 13 residues. The V end lost 7 bases, the J end lost 0 bases, and 9 bases lay between the germline ends. The CDR3 region is CAIKRYMNTEAFF. In nucleotides, the CDR3 is TGTGCCATCAAGAGGTACATGAACACTGAAGCTTTCTTT.

The chain recombines TRBV5-1 with TRBJ2-3; 9 nucleotides agree with TRBD1. CDR1 is SGHRS, CDR2 YFSETQ, per germline. This CDR3 comprises 15 residues. The V segment lost 1 base and the J segment 2 bases; nucleotides outside the gene matches: 2. The CDR3 region is CASSLTGGFTDTQYF. CDR3 bases: TGCGCCAGCAGCTTGACAGGGGGCTTCACAGATACGCAGTATTTT. The full variable domain, with the rest looked up from reference TRBV5-1 and TRBJ2-3, is KAGVTQTPRYLIKTRGQQVTLSCSPISGHRSVSWYQQTPGQGLQFLFEYFSETQRNKGNFPGRFSGRQFSNSRSEMNVSTLELGDSALYLCASSLTGGFTDTQYFGPGTRLTVL.

The chain is built from TRBV5-1 and TRBJ2-2, with a weak D call TRBD1 (5 bases). Trimming pared 4 bases from V and 3 bases from J, leaving 7 bases between. This CDR3 is 13 amino acids long. The germline V gene encodes CDR1 SGHRS and CDR2 YFSETQ. The CDR3 sequence: CASSATDTGELFF. CDR3 nucleotide sequence: TGCGCCAGCAGCGCGACAGACACCGGGGAGCTGTTTTTT.

The chain is built from TRBV6-5 and TRBJ1-2; D uncertain. Germline V gene sequence: CDR1 MNHEY, CDR2 SVGAGI. Trimming took 3 bases from V and 8 from J, leaving 16 bases between them. This CDR3 comprises 14 residues. The CDR3, as DNA: TGTGCCAGCAGTTATCGGGATATCTACGGCGGCTACACCTTC. As protein: CASSYRDIYGGYTF.

V gene TRBV30 combines with J gene TRBJ1-2; perhaps TRBD1 as D (6 bases). The CDR3 sequence is 12 residues long. Germline assignment: CDR1 GTSNPN and CDR2 SVGIG (reference sequence). Trimming cost V 3 bases and J 7 bases, with 12 bases left between them. The chain's CDR3 is CAWSPMGAGYTF. The CDR3 DNA is TGTGCCTGGAGCCCAATGGGGGCTGGCTACACCTTC.